This T cell receptor beta chain was profiled in a study of shared clonotypes between healthy human individuals. Whole-study findings and limits: Only a few donors were included, so the genetic and exposure-history diversity represented was limited. Across a handful of donors, naive CD4 shared around 5%, naive CD8 around 3.8%, memory CD4 roughly 2.4%, memory CD8 about 0.4%.

Original data processing: Junction-only sequences without quality scores came from ImmunoSEQ, so filtering differed. Assay: immunoSEQ multiplex PCR; the TCRdb copy retains only in-frame clones and omits some. Clone size and the V and J calls come from that table; the DNA yielded D and trimming. The table lists about 1.5 million clones, around 98% of them singletons. It was into CD45RA+ naive and CD45RA-negative memory subsets that the CD4+ cells were split. Points on this clone: Its antigen is not identified.

V was shortened by 0 bases and J by 3 bases, with 14 bases between the two germline ends. This CDR3 region has 16 residues. Germline V gene sequence: CDR1 SGHKS, CDR2 YYEKEE (reference sequence). Sequenced sample: naive CD4+ T cells sorted from blood. As for subset: CD45RA+ positively selected. The V gene is TRBV5-5, the J gene TRBJ2-3; D may match TRBD1 or TRBD2 (5 bases each). The receptor's source is a man between 25 and 39 years old in good health. In DNA form, the CDR3 reads TGTGCCAGCAGCTTGGCCATACCGTGGGGGACAGATACGCAGTATTTT. This translates into CASSLAIPWGTDTQYF.